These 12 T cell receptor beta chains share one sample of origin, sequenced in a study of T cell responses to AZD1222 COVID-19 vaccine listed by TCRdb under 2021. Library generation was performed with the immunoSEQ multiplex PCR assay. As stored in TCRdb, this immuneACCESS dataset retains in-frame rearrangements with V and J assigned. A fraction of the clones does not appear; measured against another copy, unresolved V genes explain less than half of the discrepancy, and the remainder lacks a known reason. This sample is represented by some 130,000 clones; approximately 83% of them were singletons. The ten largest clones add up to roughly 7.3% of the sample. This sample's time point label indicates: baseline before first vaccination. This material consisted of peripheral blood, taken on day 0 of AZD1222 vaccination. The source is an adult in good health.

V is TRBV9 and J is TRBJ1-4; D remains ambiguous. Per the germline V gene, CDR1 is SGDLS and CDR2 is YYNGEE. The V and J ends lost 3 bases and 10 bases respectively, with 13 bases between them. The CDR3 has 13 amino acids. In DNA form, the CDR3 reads TGTGCCAGCAGCGGAACCCTGGTGGGAAAACTGTTTTTT. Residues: CASSGTLVGKLFF. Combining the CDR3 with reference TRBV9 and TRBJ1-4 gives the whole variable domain DSGVTQTPKHLITATGQRVTLRCSPRSGDLSVYWYQQSLDQGLQFLIQYYNGEERAKGNILERFSAQQFPDLHSELNLSSLELGDSALYFCASSGTLVGKLFFGSGTQLSVL.

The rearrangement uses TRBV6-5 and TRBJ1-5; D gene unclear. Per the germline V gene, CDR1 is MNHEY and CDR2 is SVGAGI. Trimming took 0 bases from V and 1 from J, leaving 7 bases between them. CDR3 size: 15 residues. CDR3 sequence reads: CASSYSVSSNQPQHF. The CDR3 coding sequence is TGTGCCAGCAGTTACTCGGTCTCGAGCAATCAGCCCCAGCATTTT.

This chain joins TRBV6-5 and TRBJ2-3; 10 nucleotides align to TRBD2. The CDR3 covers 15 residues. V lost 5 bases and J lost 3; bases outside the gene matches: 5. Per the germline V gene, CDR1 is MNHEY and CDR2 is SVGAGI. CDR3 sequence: CASSPGTSVTDTQYF. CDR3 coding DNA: TGTGCCAGCAGTCCCGGGACTAGCGTTACAGATACGCAGTATTTT.

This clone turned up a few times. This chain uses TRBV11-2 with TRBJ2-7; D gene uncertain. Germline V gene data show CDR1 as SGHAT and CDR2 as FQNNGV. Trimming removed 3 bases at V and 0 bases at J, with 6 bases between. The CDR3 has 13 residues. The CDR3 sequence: CASSFGYSYEQYF. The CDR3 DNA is TGTGCCAGCAGCTTTGGGTACTCCTACGAGCAGTACTTC.

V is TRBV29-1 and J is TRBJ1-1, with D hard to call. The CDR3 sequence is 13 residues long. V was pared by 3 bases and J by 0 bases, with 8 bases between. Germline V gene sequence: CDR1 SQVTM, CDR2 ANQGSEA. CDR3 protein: CSVEGLMNTEAFF. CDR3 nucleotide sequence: TGCAGCGTTGAGGGCCTCATGAACACTGAAGCTTTCTTT.

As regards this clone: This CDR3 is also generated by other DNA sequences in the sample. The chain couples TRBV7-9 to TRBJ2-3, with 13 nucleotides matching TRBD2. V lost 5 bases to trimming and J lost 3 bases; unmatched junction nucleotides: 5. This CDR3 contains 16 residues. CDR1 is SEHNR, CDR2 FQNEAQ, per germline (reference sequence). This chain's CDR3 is CASSLRTSGSTDTQYF. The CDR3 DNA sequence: TGTGCCAGCAGCCTCCGGACTAGCGGGAGTACAGATACGCAGTATTTT. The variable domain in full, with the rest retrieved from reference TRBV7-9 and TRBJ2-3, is DTGVSQNPRHKITKRGQNVTFRCDPISEHNRLYWYRQTLGQGPEFLTYFQNEAQLEKSRLLSDRFSAERPKGSFSTLEIQRTEQGDSAMYLCASSLRTSGSTDTQYFGPGTRLTVL.

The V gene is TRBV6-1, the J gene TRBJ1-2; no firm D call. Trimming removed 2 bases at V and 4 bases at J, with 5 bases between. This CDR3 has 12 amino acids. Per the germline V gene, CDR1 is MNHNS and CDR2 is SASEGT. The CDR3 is CASSELVYGYTF. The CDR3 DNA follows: TGTGCCAGCAGTGAACTTGTCTATGGCTACACCTTC.

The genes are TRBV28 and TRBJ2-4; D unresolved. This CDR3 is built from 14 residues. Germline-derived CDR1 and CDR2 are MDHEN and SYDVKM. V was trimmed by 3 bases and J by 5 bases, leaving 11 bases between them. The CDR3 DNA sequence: TGTGCCAGCAGTTTCGGCGTAGTGGAAAACATTCAGTACTTC. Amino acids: CASSFGVVENIQYF.

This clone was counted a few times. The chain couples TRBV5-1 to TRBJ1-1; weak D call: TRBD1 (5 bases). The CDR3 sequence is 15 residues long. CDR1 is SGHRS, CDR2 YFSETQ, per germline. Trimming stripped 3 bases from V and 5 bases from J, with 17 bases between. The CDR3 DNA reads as TGCGCCAGCAGCTGGGCGGGGGGTGGTTTGACTGAAGCTTTCTTT. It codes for CASSWAGGGLTEAFF.

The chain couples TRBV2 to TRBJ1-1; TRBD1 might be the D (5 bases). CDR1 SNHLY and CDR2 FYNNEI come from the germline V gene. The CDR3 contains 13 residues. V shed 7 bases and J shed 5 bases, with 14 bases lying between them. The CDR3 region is CASIRDSATEAFF. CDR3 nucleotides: TGTGCCAGCATAAGGGACTCGGCAACTGAAGCTTTCTTT.

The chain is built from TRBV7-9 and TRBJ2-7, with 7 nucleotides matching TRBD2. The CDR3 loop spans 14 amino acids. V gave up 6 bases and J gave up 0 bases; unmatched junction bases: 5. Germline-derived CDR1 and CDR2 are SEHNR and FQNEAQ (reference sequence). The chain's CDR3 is CASSRAGDSYEQYF. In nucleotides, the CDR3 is TGTGCCAGCAGTAGGGCGGGGGACTCCTACGAGCAGTACTTC. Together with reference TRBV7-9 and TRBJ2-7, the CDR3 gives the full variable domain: DTGVSQNPRHKITKRGQNVTFRCDPISEHNRLYWYRQTLGQGPEFLTYFQNEAQLEKSRLLSDRFSAERPKGSFSTLEIQRTEQGDSAMYLCASSRAGDSYEQYFGPGTRLTVT.

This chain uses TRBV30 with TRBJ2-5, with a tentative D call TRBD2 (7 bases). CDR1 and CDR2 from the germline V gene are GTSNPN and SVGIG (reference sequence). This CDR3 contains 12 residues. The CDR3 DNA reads TGTGCTCGAGGGGGGGCGCCGGGGACCCAGTACTTC. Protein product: CARGGAPGTQYF.